These 10 T cell receptor beta chains were all obtained from the same sample, sequenced in a study of control samples from healthy donors and cancer patients (TCRdb year 2020). The library relied on the immunoSEQ multiplex PCR assay. Held by TCRdb, this immuneACCESS table contains in-frame sequences only and omits some clones. Under half of the omission traces to an unresolved V gene where checked; the cause of the rest is unknown. Present in this sample are around 110,000 clones, approximately 93% of which were seen just once. About 2.6% of the sample rests with the top ten. The sample consisted of blood. All receptors derive from a man in his thirties or forties in good health.

The genes are TRBV28 and TRBJ1-5; no clear D. The ends were cut back, 7 bases at V and 3 bases at J, with 13 bases in the middle. Per the germline V gene, CDR1 is MDHEN and CDR2 is SYDVKM. The CDR3 length is 14 residues. The CDR3 spells CASKGWQINQPQHF. The CDR3 DNA sequence: TGTGCCAGCAAAGGGTGGCAGATCAATCAGCCCCAGCATTTT.

This chain links TRBV5-6 with TRBJ1-6, with D hard to call. The CDR3 runs 15 residues. CDR1 and CDR2 (germline): SGHDT, YYEEEE. V dropped 2 bases and J dropped 6 bases, with 12 bases sitting between them. The CDR3 is CASSLIEGSNSPLHF. The CDR3 DNA is TGTGCCAGCAGCTTAATAGAGGGATCTAATTCACCCCTCCACTTT.

This chain joins TRBV6-5 and TRBJ1-1; D is unresolved. This CDR3 contains 16 residues. V lost 0 bases to trimming and J lost 0 bases, with 11 bases between them. Germline V lookup: CDR1 MNHEY, CDR2 SVGAGI. As DNA, the CDR3 is TGTGCCAGCAGTTACTCTTCTACCGGGATGAACACTGAAGCTTTCTTT. This translates into CASSYSSTGMNTEAFF.

The gene calls are TRBV19 and TRBJ2-7; the match to TRBD2 covers 11 bases. V lost 5 bases and J lost 4; bases outside the gene matches: 4. This CDR3 spans 14 amino acids. From germline, CDR1 is LNHDA and CDR2 SQIVND (reference sequence). The CDR3 DNA sequence: TGTGCCAGTAGTGCCGGGACTAGCGGTTACGAGCAGTACTTC. Amino acid sequence: CASSAGTSGYEQYF.

The chain has TRBV10-3 and TRBJ1-6, with D perhaps TRBD1 (5 bases). Trimming cost V 0 bases and J 0 bases, with 9 bases left between them. Germline V gene lookup returns CDR1 ENHRY and CDR2 SYGVKD. The CDR3 extends over 17 amino acids. CDR3 region: CAISESQASSYNSPLHF. CDR3 sequence (DNA): TGTGCCATCAGTGAGTCACAGGCTAGCTCCTATAATTCACCCCTCCACTTT.

V usage is TRBV10-1 and J usage is TRBJ2-3, with no clear D. The CDR3 length is 13 residues. V lost 2 bases and J lost 5, with 8 bases in between. Germline V gene data show CDR1 as WNHNN and CDR2 as SYGVQD (reference sequence). CDR3: CASSETPVDTQYF. CDR3 bases: TGCGCCAGCAGTGAGACCCCTGTAGATACGCAGTATTTT.

The V call is TRBV7-3, the J call TRBJ2-3; no reliable D call. CDR3 length: 14 residues. Germline V gene lookup returns CDR1 SGHTA and CDR2 FQGTGA. Trimming cost V 5 bases and J 4 bases, with 13 bases left between them. Here the CDR3 DNA reads TGTGCCAGCAGCCATGGCGGCCGGGCAGATACGCAGTATTTT. Its protein is CASSHGGRADTQYF.

The CDR3 region is CASSVLTENSPLHF. Here the CDR3 DNA reads TGTGCCAGCAGTGTGTTGACAGAGAATTCACCCCTCCACTTT. The gene calls are TRBV2 and TRBJ1-6; tentative D call: TRBD1 (5 bases). Deletions cut 4 bases from V and 7 bases from J, with 11 bases between. Germline assignment: CDR1 SNHLY and CDR2 FYNNEI. The CDR3 has 14 amino acids.

V gene TRBV15 combines with J gene TRBJ2-6; TRBD1 or TRBD2 may be the D gene (6 bases each). This CDR3 spans 17 amino acids. V lost 5 bases, J lost 4 bases, and 18 bases lay in between. Per the germline V gene, CDR1 is LNHNV and CDR2 is YYDKDF (reference sequence). In DNA, the CDR3 is TGTGCCACCAGCCGGATAAGGGGGGCAAGGGGGGCCAACGTCCTGACTTTC. This codes for CATSRIRGARGANVLTF.

V gene TRBV5-4 combines with J gene TRBJ2-1; a possible D gene is TRBD2 (6 bases). V gave up 2 bases and J gave up 8 bases, with 8 bases separating them. Per the germline V gene, CDR1 is SGHNT and CDR2 is YYREEE (reference sequence). This CDR3 is built from 12 residues. The CDR3: CASSFGGYEQFF. The CDR3 bases are TGTGCCAGCAGCTTTGGGGGGTATGAGCAGTTCTTC.